This TCR beta chain was sequenced in a study of tumor-infiltrating lymphocytes in primary liver carcinoma (dated by TCRdb to about 2017). About the full investigation: Of the five patients (three men and two women, aged 30 to 69 years), four had hepatocellular carcinoma and one had combined HCC and intrahepatic cholangiocarcinoma. The tumors of the five patients were staged as T1-T3 N0M0, with maximum diameters ranging from roughly 4 to 10 cm. Samples yielded roughly 3.5 to 8 million productive TCRbeta reads; read depth did not differ significantly between tissue types. Across five regions of each liver tumor, along with adjacent normal tissue and blood, the study brought together TCRbeta repertoire sequencing, expression microarrays and whole-exome sequencing. TCRbeta repertoire sequencing covered 35 specimens from 5 patients: approximately 25 tumor regions, 5 adjacent noncancerous liver tissues and 5 peripheral blood samples. Reproducibility between technical replicate repertoires was high, with correlation coefficients above 0.95 and mean shared-clone rates roughly 0.86.

Starting from roughly 500 ng total RNA, TCRbeta-specific cDNA was produced by reverse transcription with a constant-region primer and ProtoScript II reverse transcriptase. TCRbeta libraries were built with three nested multiplex PCR rounds, a slightly modified ARM-PCR procedure. Each of the first two PCR rounds ran for nine to ten cycles and used multiplex TRBV1-TRBV30 forward primers together with a Cbeta reverse primer. Sample barcodes and Illumina adapters were added in a final 25-cycle PCR with Deep VentR polymerase. Before sequencing, amplicons between 200 and 500 bp were purified from gel using a QIAquick gel extraction kit. An Illumina HiSeq 2500 was used to sequence the TCRbeta amplicons, generating 250-bp paired-end reads. Regarding the original processing steps: Reads were quality-trimmed with Trimmomatic v0.33, and paired reads were merged with FLASH v1.2.11 to recover full CDR3 sequences. V, D and J germline segments were assigned to the rearranged TCRbeta sequences by MiGEC v1.2.1b. Clonotype statistics, along with Shannon-Wiener diversity indices, were calculated using VDJtools v1.0.0. To cut down on sampling bias, every analysis after diversity analysis relied on just the 250 most abundant clonotypes from each sample. TCRdb reran the public reads through fastp at Q25 and MiXCR, keeping productive beta chains. Entries that share a CDR3 protein sequence are merged under the most common genes and DNA. TCRdb assigned the V and J calls; the authors' analysis was not used. Across this sample there are fewer than 80,000 distinct CDR3 sequences, with approximately 69% seen only once. The ten largest clones add up to roughly 28% of the sample.

CDR1 is given as WNHNN and CDR2 as SYGVQD, both from the germline V gene (reference sequence). Ends included, the CDR3 has 15 residues. Here the CDR3 DNA is all that survives: 45 bases in frame from base 1. The research as a whole found: Repertoire overlap was found to be higher between tumor regions (mean roughly 35%) than between tumor-adjacent (roughly 17%) or tumor-blood (around 15%) pairs, consistent with antigen-driven expansion. Bulk unsorted samples precluded comparing CD4+ and CD8+ T cell repertoires. The top 250 clones accounted for a significantly greater share of the repertoire in tumors than in blood (p = 0.039). Because only the TCR beta chain was sequenced and unpaired alpha chains were not captured, true repertoire diversity is likely underestimated. The study included only five patients, and the authors note findings should be validated in a larger study.

Comments on this clonotype: Which antigen it targets is not known. The CDR3 ends on some other residue instead of the conserved phenylalanine or tryptophan, so this is likely a read error.

Total RNA and DNA were co-extracted without cell sorting from around 20-30 mg of bulk tissue using the AllPrep DNA/RNA mini kit. Between late 2015 and 2016, five patients in China with histopathologically diagnosed primary liver carcinoma had surgical resection. Chronic HBV infection was present in the patients, and the patients were treatment-naive at sampling. Each fresh piece of tumor and adjacent tissue was cut in two, with one half stored in RNAlater at -80 degrees C and the other half sent for histology. In this chain, TRBV10-1 is recombined with TRBJ1-5, with TRBD1 as a weak D call on 6 bases. The source is a man between 35 and 55 years old with primary liver carcinoma and hepatitis B virus infection. Sequencing was carried out using tumor-adjacent normal liver tissue. The DNA sequence reads TGCGCCAGCACTTCGACAGGTCGCCGTTATCATCCCCAGCATTCT. It encodes CASTSTGRRYHPQHS.